This TCR beta chain was sequenced in a study of cytomegalovirus exposure and HLA in healthy donors. Overall study findings and caveats: The study recorded 150 to 200 TCR beta chains that were cytomegalovirus-associated. Per a later analysis, HLA-associated TCR beta chains showed more clonal expansion than other, equally common TCR beta chains.

As concerns this clone: The antigen is unknown.

The study ran its PCR with 60 Vbeta and 13 Jbeta primers. Libraries were prepared by immunoSEQ multiplex PCR; TCRdb keeps only in-frame clonotypes and omits some of them. This sample carries 95,000 to 100,000 clones, approximately 71% of them seen once, and the ten largest clones take roughly 7.1%. Germline V CDR1 and CDR2: SGHDT, YYEEEE. CDR3 length: 17 residues. The V gene lost 4 bases and the J gene lost 0 bases, with 17 bases spanning the gap. The TCR comes from a female donor in good health and CMV-seronegative. The chain has TRBV5-6 and TRBJ1-3; D is possibly TRBD1 (6 bases). Sequencing input: PBMCs. The CDR3: CASSPGHLKASGNTIYF. In DNA, the CDR3 is TGTGCCAGCAGCCCGGGACATCTTAAAGCCTCTGGAAACACCATATATTTT.